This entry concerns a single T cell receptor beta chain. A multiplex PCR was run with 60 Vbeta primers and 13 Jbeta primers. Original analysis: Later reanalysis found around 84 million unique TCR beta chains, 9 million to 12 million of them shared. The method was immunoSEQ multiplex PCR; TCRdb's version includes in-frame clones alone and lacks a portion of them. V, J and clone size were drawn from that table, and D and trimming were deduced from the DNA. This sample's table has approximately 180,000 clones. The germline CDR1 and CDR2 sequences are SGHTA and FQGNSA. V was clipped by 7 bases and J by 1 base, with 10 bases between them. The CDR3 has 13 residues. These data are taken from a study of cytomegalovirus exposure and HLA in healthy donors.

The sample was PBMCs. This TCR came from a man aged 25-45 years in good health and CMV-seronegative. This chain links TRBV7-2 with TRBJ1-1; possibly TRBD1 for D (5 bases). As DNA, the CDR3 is TGTGCCAGCAACGAACAGGCGAACACTGAAGCTTTCTTT. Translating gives CASNEQANTEAFF.